This note documents a single T cell receptor (beta chain) sequence. PCR used 60 Vbeta primers and 13 Jbeta primers. Repertoires were generated with immunoSEQ multiplex PCR, while TCRdb's copy carries only in-frame clones and drops some. The sample includes about 110,000 clones, less than 80% of them seen just once. The data stem from a study of cytomegalovirus exposure and HLA in healthy donors. The CDR3 contains 15 residues. The germline CDR1 and CDR2 sequences are SGHRS and YFSETQ. The clonotype originates from a woman between 50 and 59 years old in good health and CMV-seropositive. V usage is TRBV5-1 and J usage is TRBJ2-5; D perhaps matches TRBD2 (6 bases). The closer fit of TRBJ2-7 to the DNA end suggests the J call may be wrong. Source material: PBMCs. The CDR3 region is CASSFTSQSSYEQYF. The CDR3 region has the DNA TGCGCCAGCAGCTTCACTAGCCAGAGCTCCTACGAGCAGTACTTC.